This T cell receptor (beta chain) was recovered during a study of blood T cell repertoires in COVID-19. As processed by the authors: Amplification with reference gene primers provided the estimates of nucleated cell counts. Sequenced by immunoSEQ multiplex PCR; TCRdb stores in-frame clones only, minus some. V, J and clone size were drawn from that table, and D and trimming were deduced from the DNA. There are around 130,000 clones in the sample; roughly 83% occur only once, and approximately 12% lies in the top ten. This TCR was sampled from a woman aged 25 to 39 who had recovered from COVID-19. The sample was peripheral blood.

The CDR3 is CATSPFGRDTDTQYF. DNA for the CDR3: TGTGCCACCAGCCCCTTCGGGAGGGACACAGATACGCAGTATTTT. V gene TRBV15 combines with J gene TRBJ2-3, with 8 nucleotides matching TRBD2. The CDR3 has 15 residues. The trim removed 5 bases at V and 2 bases at J, leaving 6 bases unmatched. The germline V gene has CDR1 LNHNV and CDR2 YYDKDF (reference sequence).